What follows describes a single T cell receptor beta chain. Its antigen is undetermined. This sample was taken from a study of cytomegalovirus exposure and HLA in healthy donors. Both 60 Vbeta primers and 13 Jbeta primers went into the PCR. TCRdb's copy holds only in-frame clones and misses some; the assay was immunoSEQ multiplex PCR. Among about 160,000 clones listed, around 88% were seen once. The trim removed 6 bases at V and 4 bases at J, leaving 4 bases unmatched. The germline V gene encodes CDR1 LNHDA and CDR2 SQIVND (reference sequence). The CDR3 contains 13 residues. Study-wide points: According to a later analysis, donors in an Asian-associated ancestry cluster reportedly had fewer N-insertions than the roughly 660-donor mean. The study put about 180 TCR beta chains on its list as cytomegalovirus-associated.

Sequencing input: PBMCs. This receptor was taken from a woman aged 30 to 39 in good health and CMV-seronegative. J is TRBJ2-5 and V is TRBV19; TRBD1 agrees at 8 bases. CDR3 bases: TGTGCCAGTAGGTCCAGGGGGCGAGAGACCCAGTACTTC. It yields the protein CASRSRGRETQYF.